These 22 T cell receptor beta chains were all obtained from the same sample, sequenced in a study of Graves' ophthalmopathy and Graves' hyperthyroidism (dated by TCRdb to the late 2010s). Instrument on record: Illumina HiSeq 2000. For repertoire sequencing, TCR beta CDR3 regions were amplified from RNA transcripts. A first-round RT-PCR used HTBI primers with the Qiagen OneStep RT-PCR kit, followed by a second-round multiplex PCR, size selection and purification. TCRdb reanalyzed the raw reads on its own, using fastp at Q25 for trimming and MiXCR for clone calling, and kept in-frame beta chains. Each record represents a unique CDR3 protein, reported with the most common genes and DNA among its rows. The sample contains roughly 350,000 distinct CDR3 sequences, 17% of them found a single time. The ten largest account for roughly 2.4% of the sample. The sample taken for sequencing was peripheral blood. The receptors come from an adult woman with stable Graves' hyperthyroidism.

V and J are TRBV19 and TRBJ2-5; D may correspond to TRBD1 or TRBD2 (6 bases each). V dropped 6 bases and J dropped 5 bases, with 16 bases sitting between them. The CDR3 extends over 14 amino acids. Per germline, CDR1 LNHDA and CDR2 SQIVND (reference sequence). The DNA for the CDR3 is TGTGCCAGTAGGCCGTCGGGGGCCGGGGAGACCCAGTACTTC. Its protein is CASRPSGAGETQYF.

This clonotype was counted many times. The chain combines TRBV20-1 with TRBJ2-5; TRBD2 agrees at 7 bases. Per the germline V gene, CDR1 is DFQATT and CDR2 is SNEGSKA (reference sequence). V lost 0 bases, J lost 2 bases, and 6 bases stayed unmatched. The CDR3 length is 15 residues. The CDR3 loop reads CSARELARRQETQYF. CDR3 DNA: TGCAGTGCTAGAGAACTAGCGAGGAGACAAGAGACCCAGTACTTC.

This clonotype was recorded many times. The chain has TRBV11-2 and TRBJ2-2; D is unclear. The CDR3 covers 13 residues. Germline CDR1 is SGHAT and CDR2 is FQNNGV. V lost 4 bases, J lost 4 bases, and 7 bases lay in between. CDR3 DNA: TGTGCCAGCAGCTCCTTGGGCACCGGGGAGCTGTTTTTT. Translated, it gives CASSSLGTGELFF.

In this sample, this clonotype turned up a few times. One junction end does not reproduce the germline sequence, and a read error may be involved. The chain links TRBV29-1 to TRBJ2-4; D might be TRBD2 (7 bases). Germline-derived CDR1 and CDR2 are SQVTM and ANQGSEA. The CDR3 totals 12 residues. The CDR3 DNA is TGCAGCGTTAGAGCTGGGGGGGACATTAAGTACTTC. This gives the protein CSVRAGGDIKYF.

The chain is built from TRBV18 and TRBJ2-2; tentatively, D is TRBD2 (5 bases). CDR3 length: 15 residues. Germline-derived CDR1 and CDR2 are KGHSH and LQKENI. Trimming removed 3 bases at V and 5 bases at J, with 13 bases between. In DNA form, the CDR3 reads TGTGCCAGCTCACCGAGTCCGGGGAGAACCGGGGAGCTGTTTTTT. Encoded protein: CASSPSPGRTGELFF.

This clonotype was recorded many times. This rearrangement joins TRBV5-1 to TRBJ2-7, with 7 bases aligning to TRBD2. V dropped 3 bases and J dropped 3; count of bases not matched to a gene: 9. The CDR3 has 15 residues. The germline CDR1 and CDR2 sequences are SGHRS and YFSETQ. The CDR3 DNA reads as TGCGCCAGCAGCTCCGGGGCTAGCGGAAACTACGAGCAGTACTTC. As protein: CASSSGASGNYEQYF.

This clonotype was found many times. This chain connects TRBV12-3 or TRBV12-4 to TRBJ2-5; 11 bases line up with TRBD2. The CDR3 runs 14 residues. With 7 bases clipped from V and 5 bases from J, the junction kept 6 bases outside the gene matches. The DNA of the CDR3 is TGTGCCAGCACCGTAGCGGGAGGGAGGGAGACCCAGTACTTC. It encodes CASTVAGGRETQYF.

There are many counts of this clonotype. This chain links TRBV29-1 with TRBJ2-2; D is possibly TRBD1 or TRBD2 (6 bases each). The CDR3 extends over 12 amino acids. Trimming took 8 bases from V and 7 from J, leaving 14 bases between them. Germline V gene lookup returns CDR1 SQVTM and CDR2 ANQGSEA. CDR3 protein: CSPRGADGELFF. In DNA, the CDR3 is TGCAGCCCAAGGGGGGCGGACGGGGAGCTGTTTTTT.

This clonotype was counted ten times or more. The CDR3 spells CASSYSSPKAYEQYF. The CDR3 region has the DNA TGTGCCAGCAGTTACTCGAGTCCTAAGGCCTACGAGCAGTACTTC. V usage is TRBV6-5 and J usage is TRBJ2-7; no reliable D call. Trimming took 0 bases from V and 2 from J, leaving 11 bases between them. Germline lookup yields CDR1 MNHEY and CDR2 SVGAGI. The CDR3 has 15 residues.

The V gene is TRBV6-5, the J gene TRBJ1-1; tentatively, D is TRBD1 (5 bases). The CDR3 extends over 14 amino acids. Germline CDR1 reads MNHEY; CDR2 reads SVGAGI. Trimming removed 4 bases from V and 7 bases from J, with 16 bases in between. CDR3 region: CASSFNDRKGEAFF. CDR3 DNA: TGTGCCAGCAGTTTTAATGACAGAAAAGGTGAAGCTTTCTTT.

This clonotype was counted only a few times. This sequence joins TRBV6-5 and TRBJ2-6; D gene unclear. The CDR3 runs 15 residues. The germline V gene has CDR1 MNHEY and CDR2 SVGAGI. The V end lost 0 bases, the J end lost 4 bases, and 7 bases lay between the germline ends. CDR3 sequence: CASSYSGFGANVLTF. As DNA, the CDR3 is TGTGCCAGCAGTTACTCAGGGTTCGGGGCCAACGTCCTGACTTTC.

This clonotype has at least ten counts. The chain has TRBV2 and TRBJ2-2; either TRBD1 or TRBD2 may fit D (5 bases each). The CDR3 runs to 15 residues. The germline V gene encodes CDR1 SNHLY and CDR2 FYNNEI. Trimming removed 7 bases at V and 1 base at J, with 13 bases between. Here the CDR3 reads CASIPGRRNTGELFF. In nucleotides, the CDR3 is TGTGCCAGCATCCCGGGACGGAGGAACACCGGGGAGCTGTTTTTT. Looking up the rest from reference TRBV2 and TRBJ2-2 gives the full variable domain: EPEVTQTPSHQVTQMGQEVILRCVPISNHLYFYWYRQILGQKVEFLVSFYNNEISEKSEIFDDQFSVERPDGSNFTLKIRSTKLEDSAMYFCASIPGRRNTGELFFGEGSRLTVL.

This clonotype was recorded only once. V and J are TRBV5-1 and TRBJ2-5, with a weak D call TRBD2 (6 bases). This CDR3 comprises 12 residues. Germline-derived CDR1 and CDR2 are SGHRS and YFSETQ. V dropped 6 bases and J dropped 5 bases, with 11 bases sitting between them. The CDR3 sequence: CASMRDSETQYF. Written as DNA, the CDR3 is TGCGCCAGCATGCGGGATTCGGAGACCCAGTACTTC.

To note about this clonotype: A junction boundary mismatches the germline segment, possibly from a read error. The chain couples TRBV10-1 to TRBJ2-2; 7 bases map to TRBD1. The CDR3 covers 12 residues. Germline loops: CDR1 WNHNN, CDR2 SYGVQD (reference sequence). The CDR3 reads CATMSRGYGLLF. The CDR3 nucleotides are TGCGCCACCATGAGCAGGGGGTACGGGCTGCTTTTT.

Only a few counts were recorded for this clonotype. The DNA of the CDR3 is TGTGCCAGCAGCTCCCGGGGGGCGCAGGGCTACACCTTC. Protein product: CASSSRGAQGYTF. The V and J genes are TRBV7-9 and TRBJ1-2; the D gene is possibly TRBD1 (6 bases). Trimming took 4 bases from V and 8 from J, leaving 14 bases between them. Germline CDR1 is SEHNR and CDR2 is FQNEAQ (reference sequence). The CDR3 runs to 13 residues.

This clonotype was recorded many times. In DNA, the CDR3 is TGTGCCAGCAGTTATACACACGTCAAAATGCCCCAGCATTTT. Translation gives CASSYTHVKMPQHF. This chain uses TRBV6-2 or TRBV6-3 with TRBJ1-5; no clear D gene. V was trimmed by 3 bases and J by 9 bases, leaving 15 bases between them. CDR1 is MNHEY and CDR2 is SVGEGT in the germline V gene. CDR3 length: 14 residues.

This clonotype was detected many times. The chain has TRBV28 and TRBJ1-2; 7 nucleotides align to TRBD1. The CDR3 is 17 amino acids. The V gene end was trimmed by 4 bases and the J gene end by 0 bases; junction bases not matched to a gene: 11. Germline loops: CDR1 MDHEN, CDR2 SYDVKM. In DNA, the CDR3 is TGTGCCAGCAGTTCTCCCGGGACAGTACCTTCTAACTATGGCTACACCTTC. Residues: CASSSPGTVPSNYGYTF.

This clonotype was seen repeatedly, ten times or more. This chain connects TRBV20-1 to TRBJ1-3, with D unresolved. Trimming pared 0 bases from V and 4 bases from J, leaving 13 bases between. This CDR3 comprises 15 residues. The germline V gene has CDR1 DFQATT and CDR2 SNEGSKA (reference sequence). CDR3 bases: TGCAGTGCTAGAGATTTCACAGAGATAGGAAACACCATATATTTT. Translated, it gives CSARDFTEIGNTIYF.

This clonotype was seen at least ten times. The gene calls are TRBV28 and TRBJ2-5; 7 bases match TRBD1. Germline V CDR1 and CDR2: MDHEN, SYDVKM. The CDR3 sequence is 14 residues long. Trimming removed 5 bases from V and 3 bases from J; junction bases left unmatched: 6. The CDR3 DNA reads as TGTGCCAGCAGTCAGACAGGGTCTAAAGAGACCCAGTACTTC. Its translation is CASSQTGSKETQYF.

In this sample, this clonotype turned up once. The V and J genes are TRBV12-3 or TRBV12-4 and TRBJ2-7; 10 nucleotides agree with TRBD1. The CDR3 contains 12 residues. The junction had 2 bases not matched to a gene; V was cut back by 9 bases and J by 3 bases. In nucleotides, the CDR3 is TGTGCCAGGGGGACAGGGGTCTACGAGCAGTACTTC. Protein: CARGTGVYEQYF.

The chain combines TRBV29-1 with TRBJ2-4; D is uncertain. Germline values: CDR1 SQVTM, CDR2 ANQGSEA. The CDR3 length is 13 residues. V lost 8 bases to trimming and J lost 0 bases, with 11 bases between them. The CDR3 DNA sequence: TGCAGCCTTACGGAGATAGCCAAAAACATTCAGTACTTC. Translating gives CSLTEIAKNIQYF.

This clonotype is a singleton in its sample. It may be a read error: a sequence one base away is much more abundant. The chain uses TRBV4-3 and TRBJ2-7; no clear D gene. Per the germline V gene, CDR1 is LGHNA and CDR2 is YSLEER. V lost 0 bases to trimming and J lost 5 bases, with 14 bases between them. CDR3 length equals 15 residues. The CDR3 protein is CASSQDWARGNEQYF. CDR3 nucleotides: TGCGCCAGCAGCCAAGATTGGGCGAGAGGCAACGAGCAGTACTTC.